Below, one T cell receptor beta chain is given with its context. Measured with immunoSEQ multiplex PCR; TCRdb has only the in-frame clones, and not every one. Among about 170,000 clones listed, around 89% were seen once. Time point meaning: blood 4 weeks post-SBRT, at nephrectomy. Specified treatment: 15 Gy SBRT to primary tumor, nephrectomy 4 weeks later. The record originates from a study of radiation and T cells in renal cell carcinoma. V shed 3 bases and J shed 0 bases, with 6 bases lying between them. This CDR3 has 13 residues. Germline CDR1 reads SEHNR; CDR2 reads FQNEAQ (reference sequence). The origin of this receptor is a woman aged 45-60 years with renal cell carcinoma. The genes are TRBV7-9 and TRBJ2-7; D is ambiguous. This material consisted of blood, taken from a patient whose treatment included radiotherapy and nephrectomy. CDR3 loop: CASSLDPSYEQYF. CDR3 DNA: TGTGCCAGCAGCTTGGACCCCTCCTACGAGCAGTACTTC.